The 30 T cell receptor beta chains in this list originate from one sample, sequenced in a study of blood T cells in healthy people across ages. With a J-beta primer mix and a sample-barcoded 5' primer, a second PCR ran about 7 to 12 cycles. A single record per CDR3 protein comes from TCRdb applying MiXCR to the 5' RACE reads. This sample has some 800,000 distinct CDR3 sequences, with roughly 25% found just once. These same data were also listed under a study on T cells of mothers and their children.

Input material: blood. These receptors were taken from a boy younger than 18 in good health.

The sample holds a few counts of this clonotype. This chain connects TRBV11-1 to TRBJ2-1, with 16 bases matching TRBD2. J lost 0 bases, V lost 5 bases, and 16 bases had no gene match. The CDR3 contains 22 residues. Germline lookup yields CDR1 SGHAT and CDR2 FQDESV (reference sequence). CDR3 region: CASSPHSIGTSGGESSYNEQFF. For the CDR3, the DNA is TGTGCCAGCAGCCCTCACTCTATCGGGACTAGCGGGGGGGAGAGCTCCTACAATGAGCAGTTCTTC.

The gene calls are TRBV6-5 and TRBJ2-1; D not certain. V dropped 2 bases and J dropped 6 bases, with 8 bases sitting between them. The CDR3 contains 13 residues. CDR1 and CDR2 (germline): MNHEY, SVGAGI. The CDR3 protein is CASSYELRNEQFF. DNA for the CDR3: TGTGCCAGCAGTTACGAATTACGCAATGAGCAGTTCTTC.

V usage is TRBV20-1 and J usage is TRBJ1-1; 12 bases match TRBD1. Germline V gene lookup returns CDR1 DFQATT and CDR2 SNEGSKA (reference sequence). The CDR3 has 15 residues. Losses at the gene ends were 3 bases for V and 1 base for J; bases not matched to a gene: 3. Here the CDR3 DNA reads TGCAGTGCTAGTGGGACAGGGGGCAGGAACACTGAAGCTTTCTTT. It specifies CSASGTGGRNTEAFF.

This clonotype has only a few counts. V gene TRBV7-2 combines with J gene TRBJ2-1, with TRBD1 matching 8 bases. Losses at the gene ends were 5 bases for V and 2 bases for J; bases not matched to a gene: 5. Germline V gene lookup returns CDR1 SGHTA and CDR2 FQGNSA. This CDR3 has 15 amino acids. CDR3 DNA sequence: TGTGCCAGCAGCCGACAGGGGATTACCTACAATGAGCAGTTCTTC. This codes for CASSRQGITYNEQFF.

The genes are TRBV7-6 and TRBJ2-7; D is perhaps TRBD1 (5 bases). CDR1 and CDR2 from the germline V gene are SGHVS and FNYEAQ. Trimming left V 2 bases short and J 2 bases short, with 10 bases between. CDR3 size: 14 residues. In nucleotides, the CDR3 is TGTGCCAGCAGCTTAATCCAGGGAACCTACGAGCAGTACTTC. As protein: CASSLIQGTYEQYF. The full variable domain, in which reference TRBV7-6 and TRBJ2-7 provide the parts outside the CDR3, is GAGVSQSPRYKVTKRGQDVALRCDPISGHVSLYWYRQALGQGPEFLTYFNYEAQQDKSGLPNDRFSAERPEGSISTLTIQRTEQRDSAMYRCASSLIQGTYEQYFGPGTRLTVT.

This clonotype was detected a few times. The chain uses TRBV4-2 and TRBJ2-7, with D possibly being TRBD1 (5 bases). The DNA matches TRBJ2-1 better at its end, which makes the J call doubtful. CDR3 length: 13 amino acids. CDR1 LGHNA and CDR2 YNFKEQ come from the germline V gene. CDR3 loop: CASSSWGPNEQFF. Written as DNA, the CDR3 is TGTGCCAGCAGTTCGTGGGGCCCCAATGAGCAGTTCTTC.

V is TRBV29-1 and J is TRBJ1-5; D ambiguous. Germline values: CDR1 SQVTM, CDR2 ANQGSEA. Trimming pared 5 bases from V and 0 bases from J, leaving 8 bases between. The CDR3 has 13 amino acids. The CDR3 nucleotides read TGCAGCGTTCCCTGGAATAGCAATCAGCCCCAGCATTTT. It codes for CSVPWNSNQPQHF.

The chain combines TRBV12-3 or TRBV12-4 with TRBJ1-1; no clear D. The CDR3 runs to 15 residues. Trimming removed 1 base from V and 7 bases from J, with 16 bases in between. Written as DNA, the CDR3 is TGTGCCAGCAGTTTAGTAGGGCAGTCGGTGGTTGAAGCTTTCTTT. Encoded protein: CASSLVGQSVVEAFF.

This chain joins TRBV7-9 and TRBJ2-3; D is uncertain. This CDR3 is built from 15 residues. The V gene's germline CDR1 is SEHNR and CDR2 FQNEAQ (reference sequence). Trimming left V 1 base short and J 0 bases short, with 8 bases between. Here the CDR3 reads CASSLVFVSTDTQYF. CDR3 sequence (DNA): TGTGCCAGCAGCTTAGTGTTCGTCAGCACAGATACGCAGTATTTT. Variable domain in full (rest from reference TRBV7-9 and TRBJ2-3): DTGVSQNPRHKITKRGQNVTFRCDPISEHNRLYWYRQTLGQGPEFLTYFQNEAQLEKSRLLSDRFSAERPKGSFSTLEIQRTEQGDSAMYLCASSLVFVSTDTQYFGPGTRLTVL.

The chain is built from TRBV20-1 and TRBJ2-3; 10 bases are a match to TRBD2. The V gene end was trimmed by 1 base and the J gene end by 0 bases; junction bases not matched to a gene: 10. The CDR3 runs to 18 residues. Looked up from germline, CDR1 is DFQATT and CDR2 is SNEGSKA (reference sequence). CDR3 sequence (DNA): TGCAGTGCTAGAGTTTTGCGACTAGCGGGCCGAAGCACAGATACGCAGTATTTT. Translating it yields CSARVLRLAGRSTDTQYF.

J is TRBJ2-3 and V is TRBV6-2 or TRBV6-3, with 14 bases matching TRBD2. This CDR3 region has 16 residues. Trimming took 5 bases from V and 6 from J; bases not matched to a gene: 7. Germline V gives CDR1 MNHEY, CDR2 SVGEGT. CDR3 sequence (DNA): TGTGCCAGCAGTACTAATGGACTAGCGGGAGGTGATACGCAGTATTTT. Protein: CASSTNGLAGGDTQYF.

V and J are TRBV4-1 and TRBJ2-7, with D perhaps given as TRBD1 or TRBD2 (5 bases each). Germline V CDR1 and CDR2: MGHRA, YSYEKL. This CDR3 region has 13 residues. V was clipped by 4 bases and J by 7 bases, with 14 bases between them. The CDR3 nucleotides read TGCGCCAGCAGCCCAACCTCGAGGGGTGAGCAGTACTTC. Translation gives CASSPTSRGEQYF.

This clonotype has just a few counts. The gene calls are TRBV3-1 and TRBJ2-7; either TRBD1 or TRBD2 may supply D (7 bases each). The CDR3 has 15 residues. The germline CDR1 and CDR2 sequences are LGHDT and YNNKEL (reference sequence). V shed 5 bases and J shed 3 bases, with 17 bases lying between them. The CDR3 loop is CASSYGLGGIYEQYF. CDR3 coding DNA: TGTGCCAGCAGCTACGGACTAGGGGGCATCTACGAGCAGTACTTC.

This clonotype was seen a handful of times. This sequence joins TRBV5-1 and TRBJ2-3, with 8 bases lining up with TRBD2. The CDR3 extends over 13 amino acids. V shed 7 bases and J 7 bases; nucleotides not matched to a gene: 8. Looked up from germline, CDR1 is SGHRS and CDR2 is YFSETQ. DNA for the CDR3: TGCGCCAGCTCGAGCGGGAGCGGGAATACGCAGTATTTT. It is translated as CASSSGSGNTQYF.

CDR3 region: CASSGRGLTTNYGYTF. The CDR3 nucleotides read TGTGCCAGCAGCGGCCGGGGCCTAACAACTAACTATGGCTACACCTTC. The chain combines TRBV7-2 with TRBJ1-2; D might be TRBD1 (5 bases). The CDR3 covers 16 residues. From germline, CDR1 is SGHTA and CDR2 FQGNSA. Deletions cut 5 bases from V and 0 bases from J, with 16 bases between.

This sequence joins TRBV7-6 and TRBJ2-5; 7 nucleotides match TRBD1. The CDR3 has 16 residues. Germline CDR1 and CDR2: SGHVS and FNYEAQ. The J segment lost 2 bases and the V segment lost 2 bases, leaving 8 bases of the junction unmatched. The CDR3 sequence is CASSLPGTEIQETQYF. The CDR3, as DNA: TGTGCCAGCAGCTTACCAGGGACAGAGATACAAGAGACCCAGTACTTC.

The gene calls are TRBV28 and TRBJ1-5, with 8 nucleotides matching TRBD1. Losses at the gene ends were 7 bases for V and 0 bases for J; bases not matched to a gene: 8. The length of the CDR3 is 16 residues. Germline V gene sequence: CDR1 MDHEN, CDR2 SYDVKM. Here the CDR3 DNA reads TGTGCCAGCACTCTACAGGGGGAGAATAGCAATCAGCCCCAGCATTTT. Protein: CASTLQGENSNQPQHF.

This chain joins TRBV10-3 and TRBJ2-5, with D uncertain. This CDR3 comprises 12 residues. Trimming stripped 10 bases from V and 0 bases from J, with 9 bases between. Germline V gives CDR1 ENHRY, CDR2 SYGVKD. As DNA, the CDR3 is TGTGCCACCGCCCGGGACCAAGAGACCCAGTACTTC. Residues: CATARDQETQYF.

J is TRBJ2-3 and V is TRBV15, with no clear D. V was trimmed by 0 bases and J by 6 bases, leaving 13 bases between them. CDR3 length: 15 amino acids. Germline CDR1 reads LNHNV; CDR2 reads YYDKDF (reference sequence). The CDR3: CATSRDMVGRDTQYF. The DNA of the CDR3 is TGTGCCACCAGCAGAGATATGGTAGGGCGGGATACGCAGTATTTT.

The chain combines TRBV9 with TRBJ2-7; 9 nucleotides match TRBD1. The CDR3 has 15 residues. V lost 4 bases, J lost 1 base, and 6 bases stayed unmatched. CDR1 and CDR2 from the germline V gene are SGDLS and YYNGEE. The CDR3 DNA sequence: TGTGCCAGCAGCCCGACGGGACAGGGATCCTACGAGCAGTACTTC. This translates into CASSPTGQGSYEQYF.

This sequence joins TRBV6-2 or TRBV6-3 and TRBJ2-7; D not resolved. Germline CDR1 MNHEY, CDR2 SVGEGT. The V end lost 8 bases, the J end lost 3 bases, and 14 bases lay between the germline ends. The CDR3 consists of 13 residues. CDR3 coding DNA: TGTGCCAGCCTCCGGACGATGAGCTACGAGCAGTACTTC. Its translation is CASLRTMSYEQYF.

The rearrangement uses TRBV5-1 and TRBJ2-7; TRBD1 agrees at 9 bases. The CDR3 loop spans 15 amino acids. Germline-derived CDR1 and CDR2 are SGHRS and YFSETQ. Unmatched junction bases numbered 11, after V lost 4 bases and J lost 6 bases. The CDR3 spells CASSLRDRDGSEQYF. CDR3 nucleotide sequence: TGCGCCAGCAGCCTCCGGGACAGGGACGGTTCCGAGCAGTACTTC.

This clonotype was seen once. In DNA form, the CDR3 reads TGTGCCAGCACACACAGGGGGCGCGATGAAAAACTGTTTTTT. Translated: CASTHRGRDEKLFF. V and J are TRBV7-9 and TRBJ1-4; 9 bases are a match to TRBD1. Per the germline V gene, CDR1 is SEHNR and CDR2 is FQNEAQ (reference sequence). The trim removed 7 bases at V and 6 bases at J, leaving 6 bases unmatched. This CDR3 is 14 amino acids long.

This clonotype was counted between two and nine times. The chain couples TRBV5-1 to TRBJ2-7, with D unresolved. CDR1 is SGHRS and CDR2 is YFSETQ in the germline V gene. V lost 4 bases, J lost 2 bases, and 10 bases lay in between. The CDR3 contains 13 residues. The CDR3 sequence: CASSLSRPYEQYF. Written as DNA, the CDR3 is TGCGCCAGCAGCCTCAGTCGTCCCTACGAGCAGTACTTC.

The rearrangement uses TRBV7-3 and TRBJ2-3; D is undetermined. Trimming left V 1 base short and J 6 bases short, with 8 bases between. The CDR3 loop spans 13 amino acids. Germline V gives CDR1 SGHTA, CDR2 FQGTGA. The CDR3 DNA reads TGTGCCAGCAGCTTAATTAAGGTGGATACGCAGTATTTT. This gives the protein CASSLIKVDTQYF. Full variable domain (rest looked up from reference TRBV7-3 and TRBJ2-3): GAGVSQTPSNKVTEKGKYVELRCDPISGHTALYWYRQSLGQGPEFLIYFQGTGAADDSGLPNDRFFAVRPEGSVSTLKIQRTERGDSAVYLCASSLIKVDTQYFGPGTRLTVL.

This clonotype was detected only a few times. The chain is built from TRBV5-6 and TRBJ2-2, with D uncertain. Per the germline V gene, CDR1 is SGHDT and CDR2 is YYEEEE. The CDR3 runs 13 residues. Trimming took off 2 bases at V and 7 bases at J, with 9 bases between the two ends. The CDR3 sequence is CASSFGRIGELFF. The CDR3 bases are TGTGCCAGCAGCTTCGGTCGGATCGGGGAGCTGTTTTTT.

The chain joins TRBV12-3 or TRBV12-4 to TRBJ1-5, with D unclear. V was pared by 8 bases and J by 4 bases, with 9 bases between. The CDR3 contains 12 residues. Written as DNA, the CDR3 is TGTGCCAGCGGGCAGGCTAATCAGCCCCAGCATTTT. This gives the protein CASGQANQPQHF.

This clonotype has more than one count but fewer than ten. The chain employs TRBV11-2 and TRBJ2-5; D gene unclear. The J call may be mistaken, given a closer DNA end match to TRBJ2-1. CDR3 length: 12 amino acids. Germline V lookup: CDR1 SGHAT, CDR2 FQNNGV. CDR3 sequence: CASSADSGNQFF. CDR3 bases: TGTGCCAGCAGCGCCGATTCGGGTAATCAGTTCTTC.

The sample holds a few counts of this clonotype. CDR3 loop: CASSSGRRNYGYTF. The CDR3 DNA reads as TGTGCCAGCTCAAGTGGGCGCAGGAACTATGGCTACACCTTC. V usage is TRBV18 and J usage is TRBJ1-2, with no clear D. The CDR3 has 14 residues. Trimming took off 5 bases at V and 2 bases at J, with 12 bases between the two ends. Germline V gene sequence: CDR1 KGHSH, CDR2 LQKENI.

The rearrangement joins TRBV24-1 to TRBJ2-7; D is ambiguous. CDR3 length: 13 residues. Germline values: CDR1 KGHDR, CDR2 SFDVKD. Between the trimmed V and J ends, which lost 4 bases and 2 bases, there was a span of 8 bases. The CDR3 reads CATSEGFPYEQYF. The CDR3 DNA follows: TGTGCCACCAGTGAGGGGTTCCCCTACGAGCAGTACTTC.